This T cell receptor (beta chain) stems from a study of blood T cells in healthy people across ages. The study, taken as a whole, reports: Lack of knowledge of donor CMV status possibly confounded expanded clonotype changes. Diversity of TCR beta per million T cells declined in a roughly linear way with age.

The sample providers were healthy Caucasian people from Russia, aged roughly 6 to 95. This clonotype has only a few counts. What it binds is unknown. This CDR3 is built from 15 residues. Trimming removed 0 bases at V and 2 bases at J, with 13 bases between. CDR1 is SQVTM, CDR2 ANQGSEA, per germline. PCR was performed a second time for about 6 to 12 cycles using a sample-barcoded 5' primer and a J-beta primer mix. Each cDNA molecule, via a template-switch adaptor with 12 random nucleotides, was tagged. TCRdb analysed the 5' RACE reads with MiXCR anew, one entry per CDR3 protein. The sample records some 1 million distinct CDR3 sequences, under 45% being singletons.

This clonotype was sampled from a woman in her sixties in good health. The V call is TRBV29-1, the J call TRBJ2-5; D possibly corresponds to TRBD2 (5 bases). Sequenced material: blood. The DNA of the CDR3 is TGCAGCGTTGAAGAGGCGGCTAGCCTTCAAGAGACCCAGTACTTC. This translates into CSVEEAASLQETQYF.